This T cell receptor beta chain came from a study of cytomegalovirus exposure and HLA in healthy donors. The CDR3 consists of 16 residues. Germline CDR1 is SNHLY and CDR2 is FYNNEI. V lost 6 bases and J lost 9; bases outside the gene matches: 14. The study's findings and limits: Later analysis suggested most CMV-associated TCR beta chains were HLA-restricted. The productive fraction for most TCR beta V segments was about 90% or about 30% in an earlier analysis.

Comment on this clone: Its specificity is not known.

PCR was performed using 60 Vbeta and 13 Jbeta primers. Sequenced by immunoSEQ multiplex PCR; TCRdb stores in-frame clones only, minus some. The profile covers roughly 120,000 clones, with roughly two thirds appearing a single time and around 1.6% taken by the ten largest. Sequences were obtained from PBMCs. This sequence joins TRBV2 and TRBJ2-5; 12 bases match TRBD2. This sequence originates from a man aged 25 to 40 in good health and CMV-seropositive. The CDR3 loop is CASRRTSGTMAGAQYF. The CDR3 region has the DNA TGTGCCAGCAGGCGGACTAGCGGGACCATGGCAGGAGCCCAGTACTTC.